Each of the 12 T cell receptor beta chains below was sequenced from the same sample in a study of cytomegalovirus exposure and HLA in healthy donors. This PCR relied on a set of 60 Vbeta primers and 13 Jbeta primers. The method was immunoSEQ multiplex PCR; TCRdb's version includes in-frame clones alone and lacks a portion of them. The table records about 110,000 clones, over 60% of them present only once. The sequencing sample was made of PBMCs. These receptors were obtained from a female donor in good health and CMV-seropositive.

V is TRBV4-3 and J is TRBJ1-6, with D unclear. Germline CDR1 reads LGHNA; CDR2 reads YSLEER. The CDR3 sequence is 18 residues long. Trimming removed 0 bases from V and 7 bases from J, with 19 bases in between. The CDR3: CASSQDRAGRPPNSPLHF. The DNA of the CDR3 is TGCGCCAGCAGCCAAGATCGGGCTGGGAGACCCCCAAATTCACCCCTCCACTTT.

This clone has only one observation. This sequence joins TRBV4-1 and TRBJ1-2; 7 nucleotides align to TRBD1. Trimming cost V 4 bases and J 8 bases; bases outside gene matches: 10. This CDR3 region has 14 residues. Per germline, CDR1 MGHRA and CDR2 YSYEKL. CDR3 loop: CASSPGTASEGYTF. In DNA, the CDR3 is TGCGCCAGCAGCCCAGGGACAGCCTCGGAGGGCTACACCTTC.

The CDR3 is CASRLNPATNEKLFF. The CDR3 nucleotides read TGTGCCAGCAGATTAAACCCAGCAACTAATGAAAAACTGTTTTTT. The chain uses TRBV11-3 and TRBJ1-4; D gene unclear. Germline CDR1 SGHNT, CDR2 YENEEA. The V and J ends lost 6 bases and 0 bases respectively, with 11 bases between them. The CDR3 has 15 residues.

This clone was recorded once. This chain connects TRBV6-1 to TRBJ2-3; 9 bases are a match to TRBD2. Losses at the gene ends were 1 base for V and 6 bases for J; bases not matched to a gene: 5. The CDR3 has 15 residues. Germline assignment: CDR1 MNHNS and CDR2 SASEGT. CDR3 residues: CASSEGVSGSDTQYF. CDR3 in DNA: TGTGCCAGCAGTGAAGGTGTTAGCGGGAGTGATACGCAGTATTTT.

The CDR3 sequence is CASSAGELTPRGYTF. CDR3 coding DNA: TGTGCCAGCAGTGCGGGAGAGCTCACCCCGAGAGGCTACACCTTC. J is TRBJ1-2 and V is TRBV2, with D unresolved. The CDR3 consists of 15 residues. Germline loops: CDR1 SNHLY, CDR2 FYNNEI. Trimming cost V 4 bases and J 8 bases, with 20 bases left between them.

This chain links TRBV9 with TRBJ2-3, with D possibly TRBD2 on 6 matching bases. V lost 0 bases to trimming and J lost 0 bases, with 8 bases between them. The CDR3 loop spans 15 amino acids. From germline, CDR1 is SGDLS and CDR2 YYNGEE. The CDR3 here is CASSVAGTSTDTQYF. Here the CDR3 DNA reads TGTGCCAGCAGCGTAGCGGGGACTAGCACAGATACGCAGTATTTT.

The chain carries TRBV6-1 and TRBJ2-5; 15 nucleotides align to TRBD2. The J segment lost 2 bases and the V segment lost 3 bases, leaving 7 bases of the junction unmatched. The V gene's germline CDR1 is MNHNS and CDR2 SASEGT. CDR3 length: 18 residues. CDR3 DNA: TGTGCCAGCAGTGAGGGGAGGACTAGCGGGGGGGGACAAGAGACCCAGTACTTC. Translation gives CASSEGRTSGGGQETQYF.

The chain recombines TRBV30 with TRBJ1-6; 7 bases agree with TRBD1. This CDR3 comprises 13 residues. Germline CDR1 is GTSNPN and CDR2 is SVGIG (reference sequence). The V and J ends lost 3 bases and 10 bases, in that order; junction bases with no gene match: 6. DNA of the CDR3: TGTGCCTGGAGGAGACAGGGAATCTCACCCCTCCACTTT. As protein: CAWRRQGISPLHF.

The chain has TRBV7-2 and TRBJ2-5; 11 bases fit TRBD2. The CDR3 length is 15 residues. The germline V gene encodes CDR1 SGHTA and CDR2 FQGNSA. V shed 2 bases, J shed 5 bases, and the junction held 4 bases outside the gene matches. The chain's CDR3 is CASSLTGLAGETQYF. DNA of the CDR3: TGTGCCAGCAGCTTAACAGGACTAGCGGGTGAGACCCAGTACTTC.

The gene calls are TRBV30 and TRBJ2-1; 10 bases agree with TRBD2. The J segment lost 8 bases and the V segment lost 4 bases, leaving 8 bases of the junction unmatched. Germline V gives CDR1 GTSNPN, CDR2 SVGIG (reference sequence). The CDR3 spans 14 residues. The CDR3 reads CAWNKGLANYEQFF. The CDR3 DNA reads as TGTGCCTGGAACAAGGGACTAGCGAATTATGAGCAGTTCTTC.

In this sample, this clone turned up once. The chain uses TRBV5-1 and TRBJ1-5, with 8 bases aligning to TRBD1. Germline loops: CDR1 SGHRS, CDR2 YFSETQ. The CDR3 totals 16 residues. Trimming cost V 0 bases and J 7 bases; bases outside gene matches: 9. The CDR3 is CASSLDGRGPGQPQHF. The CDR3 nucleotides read TGCGCCAGCAGCTTGGATGGCAGGGGGCCGGGGCAGCCCCAGCATTTT.

The CDR3 bases are TGTGCCAGCAGTTTCAGGGGGCCGGTGAACACTGAAGCTTTCTTT. Amino acid sequence: CASSFRGPVNTEAFF. The chain joins TRBV28 to TRBJ1-1; TRBD1 agrees at 8 bases. V shed 3 bases and J 0 bases; nucleotides not matched to a gene: 3. The CDR3 sequence is 15 residues long. The germline V gene has CDR1 MDHEN and CDR2 SYDVKM.